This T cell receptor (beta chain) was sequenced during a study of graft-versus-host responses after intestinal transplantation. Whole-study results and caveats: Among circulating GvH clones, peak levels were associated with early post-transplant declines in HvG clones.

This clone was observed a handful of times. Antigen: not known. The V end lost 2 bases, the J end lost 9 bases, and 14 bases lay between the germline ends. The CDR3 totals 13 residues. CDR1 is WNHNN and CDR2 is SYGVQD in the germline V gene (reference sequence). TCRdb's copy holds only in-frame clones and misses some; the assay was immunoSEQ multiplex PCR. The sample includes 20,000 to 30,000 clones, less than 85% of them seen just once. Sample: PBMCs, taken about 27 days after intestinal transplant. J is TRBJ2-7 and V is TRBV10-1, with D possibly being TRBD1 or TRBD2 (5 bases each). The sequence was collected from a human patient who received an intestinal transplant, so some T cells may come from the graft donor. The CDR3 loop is CASSEGTHMVQYF. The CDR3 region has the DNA TGCGCCAGCAGTGAGGGGACGCATATGGTGCAGTACTTC.